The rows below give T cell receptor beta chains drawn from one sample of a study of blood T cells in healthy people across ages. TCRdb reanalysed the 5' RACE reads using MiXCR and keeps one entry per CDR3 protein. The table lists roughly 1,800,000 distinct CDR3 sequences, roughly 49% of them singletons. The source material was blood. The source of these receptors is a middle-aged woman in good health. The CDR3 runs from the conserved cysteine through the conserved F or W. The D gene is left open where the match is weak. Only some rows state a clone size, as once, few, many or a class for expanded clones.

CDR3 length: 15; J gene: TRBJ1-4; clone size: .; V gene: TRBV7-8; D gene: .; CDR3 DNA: TGTGCCAGCAGCTTAGATGCTGCTGGAGGCGGAAAACTGTTTTTT; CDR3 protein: CASSLDAAGGGKLFF
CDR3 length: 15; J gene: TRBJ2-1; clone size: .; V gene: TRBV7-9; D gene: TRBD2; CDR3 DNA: TGTGCCAGCAGCTCGGGGGGGACTAGCGCCGATGAGCAGTTCTTC; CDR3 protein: CASSSGGTSADEQFF
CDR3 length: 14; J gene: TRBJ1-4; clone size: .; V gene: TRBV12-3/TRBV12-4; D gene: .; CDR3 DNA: TGTGCCAGCAGATTACAGGGCGAGGATGAAAAACTGTTTTTT; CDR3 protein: CASRLQGEDEKLFF
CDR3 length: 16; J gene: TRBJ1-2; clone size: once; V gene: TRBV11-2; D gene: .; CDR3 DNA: TGTGCCAGCAGCTTAGATGTAGGGTCAGCTTTCTATGGCTACACCTTC; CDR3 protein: CASSLDVGSAFYGYTF
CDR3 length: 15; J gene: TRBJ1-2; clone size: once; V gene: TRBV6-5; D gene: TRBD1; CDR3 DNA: TGTGCCAGCAGTTACTCTGGACAGGTCAACTATGGCTACACCTTC; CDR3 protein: CASSYSGQVNYGYTF
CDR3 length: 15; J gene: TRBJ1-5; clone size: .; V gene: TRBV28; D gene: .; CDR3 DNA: TGTGCCAGCAGCTCAGGGACGGATAGCAATCAGCCCCAGCATTTT; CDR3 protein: CASSSGTDSNQPQHF
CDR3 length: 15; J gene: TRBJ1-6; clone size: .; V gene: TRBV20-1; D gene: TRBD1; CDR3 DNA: TGCAGTGCTTCAGGACAGGCAGTACAGGGTTCACCCCTCCACTTT; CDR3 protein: CSASGQAVQGSPLHF
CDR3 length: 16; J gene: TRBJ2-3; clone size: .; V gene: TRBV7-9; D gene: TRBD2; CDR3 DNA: TGTGCCAGCAGTGGGGGACTAGCGGTATACACAGATACGCAGTATTTT; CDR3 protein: CASSGGLAVYTDTQYF
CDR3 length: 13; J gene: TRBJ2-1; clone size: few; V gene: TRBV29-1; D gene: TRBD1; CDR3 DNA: TGCAGCGTGGGGGGACAGGGATACAATGAGCAGTTCTTC; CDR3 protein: CSVGGQGYNEQFF
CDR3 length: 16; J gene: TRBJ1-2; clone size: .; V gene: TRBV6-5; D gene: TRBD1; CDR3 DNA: TGTGCCAGCAGCAATATACGGACAGGGAGAGTGAACGGCTACACCTTC; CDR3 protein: CASSNIRTGRVNGYTF
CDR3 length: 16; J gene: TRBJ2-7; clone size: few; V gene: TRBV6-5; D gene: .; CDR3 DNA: TGTGCCAGCAGTCTTGACCGGCGGGGATTCTCCTACGAGCAGTACTTC; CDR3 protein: CASSLDRRGFSYEQYF
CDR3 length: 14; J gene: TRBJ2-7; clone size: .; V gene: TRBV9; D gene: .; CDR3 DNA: TGTGCCAGCAGCCCCGATGACGGGGTTTACGAGCAGTACTTC; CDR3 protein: CASSPDDGVYEQYF
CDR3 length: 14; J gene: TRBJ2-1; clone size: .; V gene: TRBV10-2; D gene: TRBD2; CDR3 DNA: TGCGCCACCTGCATAGCGGGGGGTGACAATGAGCAGTTCTTC; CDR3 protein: CATCIAGGDNEQFF
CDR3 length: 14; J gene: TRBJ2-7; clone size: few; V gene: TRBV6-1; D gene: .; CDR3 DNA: TGTGCCAGCAGGATACAGATTGGGACTTACGAGCAGTACTTC; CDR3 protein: CASRIQIGTYEQYF
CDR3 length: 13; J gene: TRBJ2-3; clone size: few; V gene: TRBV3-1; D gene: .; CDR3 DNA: TGTGCCAGCAGCCCCGCGACTCTAGATACGCAGTATTTT; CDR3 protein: CASSPATLDTQYF
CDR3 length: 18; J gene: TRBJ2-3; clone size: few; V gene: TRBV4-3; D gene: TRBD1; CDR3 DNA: TGCGCCAGCAGCCAAGAACCGCCGGGACAGGGTTTCGCAGATACGCAGTATTTT; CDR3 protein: CASSQEPPGQGFADTQYF
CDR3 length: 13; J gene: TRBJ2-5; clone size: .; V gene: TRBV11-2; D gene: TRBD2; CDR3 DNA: TGTGCCAGCCTCGGGGTCGGGGGGGAGACCCAGTACTTC; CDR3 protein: CASLGVGGETQYF
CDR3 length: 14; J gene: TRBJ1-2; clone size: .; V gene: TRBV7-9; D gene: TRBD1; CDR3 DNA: TGTGCCAGCAGCTTAACGACAGGGTCGGCTGGCTACACCTTC; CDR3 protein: CASSLTTGSAGYTF
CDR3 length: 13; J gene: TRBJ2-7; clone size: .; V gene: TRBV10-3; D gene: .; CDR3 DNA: TGTGCCATCAGCGGGGGACTTCTGTACGAGCAGTACTTC; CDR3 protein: CAISGGLLYEQYF
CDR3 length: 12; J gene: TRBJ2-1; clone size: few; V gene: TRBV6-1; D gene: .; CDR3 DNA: TGTGCCAGCAGAGATAGGTCGTATGAGCAGTTCTTC; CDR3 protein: CASRDRSYEQFF
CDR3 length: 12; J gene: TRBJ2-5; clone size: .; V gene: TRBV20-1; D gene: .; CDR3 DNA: TGCAGTGCTAAACAATCAGGCGAGACCCAGTACTTC; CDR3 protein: CSAKQSGETQYF
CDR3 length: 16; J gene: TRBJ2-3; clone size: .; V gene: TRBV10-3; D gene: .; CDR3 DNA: TGTGCCATCAGTGAGTCGGGACGTCCTAGCACAGATACGCAGTATTTT; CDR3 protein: CAISESGRPSTDTQYF
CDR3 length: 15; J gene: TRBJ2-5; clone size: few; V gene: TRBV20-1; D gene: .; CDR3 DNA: TGCAGTGCTAGGCCCCTCACAACCCCTTCAGAGACCCAGTACTTC; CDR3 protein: CSARPLTTPSETQYF
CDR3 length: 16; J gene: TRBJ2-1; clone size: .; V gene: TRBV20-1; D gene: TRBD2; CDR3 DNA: TGCAGTGCTATAACGACTAGCGGGGGGCGCTACAATGAGCAGTTCTTC; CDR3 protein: CSAITTSGGRYNEQFF
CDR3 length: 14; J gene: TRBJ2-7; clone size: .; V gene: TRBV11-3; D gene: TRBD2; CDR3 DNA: TGTGCCAGCAGCTCGACTAGCGGGACGCGCGAGCAGTACTTC; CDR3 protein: CASSSTSGTREQYF
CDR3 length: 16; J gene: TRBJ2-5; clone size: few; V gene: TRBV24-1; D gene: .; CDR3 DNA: TGTGCCACCAGTGACCCGGGACAACAAACACGAGAGACCCAGTACTTC; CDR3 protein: CATSDPGQQTRETQYF
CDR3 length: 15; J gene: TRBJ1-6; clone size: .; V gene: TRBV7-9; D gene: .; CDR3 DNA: TGTGCCAGCAGCTCCGGGGGGGCGGCCTATTCACCCCTCCACTTT; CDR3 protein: CASSSGGAAYSPLHF
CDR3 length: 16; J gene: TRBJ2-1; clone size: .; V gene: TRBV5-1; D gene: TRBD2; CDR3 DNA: TGCGCCAGCACGGGACTAGCGGGGGACCGCTGGAATGAGCAGTTCTTC; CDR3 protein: CASTGLAGDRWNEQFF
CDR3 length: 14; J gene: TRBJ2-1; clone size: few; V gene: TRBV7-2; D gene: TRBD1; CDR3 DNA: TGTGCCAGCAGCTTAACGGGACAGGACAATGAGCAGTTCTTC; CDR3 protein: CASSLTGQDNEQFF
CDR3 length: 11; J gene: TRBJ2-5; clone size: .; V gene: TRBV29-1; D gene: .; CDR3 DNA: TGCAGCGCAGCTCCTGCTAATGAGCAGTACTTC; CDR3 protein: CSAAPANEQYF
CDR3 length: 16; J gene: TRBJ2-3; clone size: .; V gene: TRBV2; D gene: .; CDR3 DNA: TGTGCCAGCGGCCCCTGGGGCCAGGGTAGGTCAGATACGCAGTATTTT; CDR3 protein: CASGPWGQGRSDTQYF
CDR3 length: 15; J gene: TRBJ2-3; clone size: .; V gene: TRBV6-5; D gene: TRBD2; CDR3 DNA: TGTGCCAGCACCGTAGCGGGGCGTAGCACAGATACGCAGTATTTT; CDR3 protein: CASTVAGRSTDTQYF
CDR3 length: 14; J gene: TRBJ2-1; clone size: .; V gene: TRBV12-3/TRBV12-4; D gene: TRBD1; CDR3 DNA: TGTGCCAGCAGGCCCGGGACAGCCTACAATGAGCAGTTCTTC; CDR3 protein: CASRPGTAYNEQFF
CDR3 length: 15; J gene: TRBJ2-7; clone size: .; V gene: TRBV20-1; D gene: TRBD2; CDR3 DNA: TGCAGTGCTAGAGATAGCGGGGCCTTCTCCTACGAGCAGTACTTC; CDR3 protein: CSARDSGAFSYEQYF
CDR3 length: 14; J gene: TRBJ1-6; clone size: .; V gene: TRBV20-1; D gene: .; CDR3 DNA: TGCAGTGCTAGGGAGGACAGTCTTGATTCACCCCTCCACTTT; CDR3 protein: CSAREDSLDSPLHF
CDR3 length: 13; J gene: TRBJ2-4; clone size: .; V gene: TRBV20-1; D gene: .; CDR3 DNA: TGCAGTGCTAGAGATCTGACCAAAAACATTCAGTACTTC; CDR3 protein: CSARDLTKNIQYF
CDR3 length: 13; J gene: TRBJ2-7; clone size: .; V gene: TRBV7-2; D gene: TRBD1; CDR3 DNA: TGTGCCAGCAGCTATGACAGGGTCTACGAGCAGTACTTC; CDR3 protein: CASSYDRVYEQYF
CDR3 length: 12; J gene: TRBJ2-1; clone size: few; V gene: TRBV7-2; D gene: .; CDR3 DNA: TGTGCCAGCAGCCCGCGTAGGCGTGAGCAGTTCTTC; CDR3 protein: CASSPRRREQFF
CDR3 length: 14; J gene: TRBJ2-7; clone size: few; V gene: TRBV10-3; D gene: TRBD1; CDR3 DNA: TGTGCCATCAGTGAGTTACAGGGGGCAGGGGAGCAGTACTTC; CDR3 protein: CAISELQGAGEQYF
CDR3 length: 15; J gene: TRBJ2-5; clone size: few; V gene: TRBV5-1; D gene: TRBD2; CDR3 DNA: TGCGCCAGCAGTACTAGCGGGGGCCCTCAAGAGACCCAGTACTTC; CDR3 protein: CASSTSGGPQETQYF
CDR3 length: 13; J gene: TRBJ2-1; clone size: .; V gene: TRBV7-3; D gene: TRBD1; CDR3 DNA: TGTGCCAGCAGCAGACAGGGGGCGAGTGAGCAGTTCTTC; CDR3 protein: CASSRQGASEQFF
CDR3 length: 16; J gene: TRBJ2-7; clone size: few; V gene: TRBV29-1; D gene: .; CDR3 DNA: TGCAGCGTTGAGCTGGGTTGGGGAAACGCGGGCTACGAGCAGTACTTC; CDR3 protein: CSVELGWGNAGYEQYF
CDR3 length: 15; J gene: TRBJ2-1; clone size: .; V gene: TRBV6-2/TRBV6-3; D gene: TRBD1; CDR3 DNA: TGTGCCAGCATTACCCGGACAGGTGTACTTGATGAGCAGTTCTTC; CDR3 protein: CASITRTGVLDEQFF